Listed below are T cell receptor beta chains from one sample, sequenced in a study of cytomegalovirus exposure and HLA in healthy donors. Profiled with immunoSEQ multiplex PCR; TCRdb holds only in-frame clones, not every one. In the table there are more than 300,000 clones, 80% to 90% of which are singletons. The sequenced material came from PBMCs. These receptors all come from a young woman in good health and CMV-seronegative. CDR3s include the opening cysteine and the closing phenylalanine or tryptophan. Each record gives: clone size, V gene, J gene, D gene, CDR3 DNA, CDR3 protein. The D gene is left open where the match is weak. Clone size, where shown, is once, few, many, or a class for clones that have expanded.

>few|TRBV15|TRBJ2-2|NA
TGTGCCACCAGCAGAGTTGTAGCCGGGGAGCTGTTTTTT
CATSRVVAGELFF
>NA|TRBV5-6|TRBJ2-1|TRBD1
TGTGCCAGCAGCTTACCGGGACAGGGTGTTGAGCAGTTCTTC
CASSLPGQGVEQFF
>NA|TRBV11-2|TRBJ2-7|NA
TGTGCCAGCAGCTTAAACAGGGACGAGCAGTACTTC
CASSLNRDEQYF
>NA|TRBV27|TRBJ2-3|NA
TGTGCCAGCAGTTTATCGGCCGGGTATTACGATACGCAGTATTTT
CASSLSAGYYDTQYF
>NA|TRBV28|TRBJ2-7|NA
TGTGCCAGCAGCAGACAGGTGGGGGCCTACGAGCAGTACTTC
CASSRQVGAYEQYF
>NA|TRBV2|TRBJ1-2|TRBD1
TGTGCCAGCAGTGAAGCCGGACAGGGAAAGTACACCTTC
CASSEAGQGKYTF
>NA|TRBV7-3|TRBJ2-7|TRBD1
TGTGCCAGCAGCTTAGAGGGGGCGTCGATCGAGCAGTACTTC
CASSLEGASIEQYF
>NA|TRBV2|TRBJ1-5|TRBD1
TGTGCCAGCAGTGTCGACAGGGGGGATCTTCAGCCCCAGCATTTT
CASSVDRGDLQPQHF
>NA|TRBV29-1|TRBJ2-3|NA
TGCAGCATCGACTCGACCGGGACAGATACGCAGTATTTT
CSIDSTGTDTQYF
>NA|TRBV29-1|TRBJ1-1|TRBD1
TGCAGCGTCGGACAGGAATGGGGCACTGAAGCTTTCTTT
CSVGQEWGTEAFF
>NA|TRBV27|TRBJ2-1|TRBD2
TGTGCCATATCCCGGCTAGCGGACTCCTACAATGAGCAGTTCTTC
CAISRLADSYNEQFF
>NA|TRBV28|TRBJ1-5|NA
TGTGCCAGCAGACCCGGAGGACCCTATAGCAATCAGCCCCAGCATTTT
CASRPGGPYSNQPQHF
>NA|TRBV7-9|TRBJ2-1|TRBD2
TGTGCCAGCAGCTTAGAGGTAGCGGGATCAGGCGAGCAGTTCTTC
CASSLEVAGSGEQFF
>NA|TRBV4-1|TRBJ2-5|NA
TGCGCCAGCAGCCAAAGCTCCTTCCAGGTCCTCCGAGTTGAGACCCAGTACTTC
CASSQSSFQVLRVETQYF
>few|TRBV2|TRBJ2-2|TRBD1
TGTGCCAGCAGCGGGACAGTCAACACCGGGGAGCTGTTTTTT
CASSGTVNTGELFF
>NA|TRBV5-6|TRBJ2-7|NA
TGTGCCAGTAATACCAGGGGAGGGTCCTACGAGCAGTACTTC
CASNTRGGSYEQYF
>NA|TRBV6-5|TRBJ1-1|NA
TGTGCCAGCAGTTACGAGGTTGGGGCTTGGGCTTTCTTT
CASSYEVGAWAFF
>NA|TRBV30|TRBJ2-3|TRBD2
TGTGCCTGGAGTGTAAAGTGGGCTAGCGGGAGTGATACGCAGTATTTT
CAWSVKWASGSDTQYF
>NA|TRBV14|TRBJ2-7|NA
TGTGCCAGCTCCACATTGGGGGCCCACGAGCAGTACTTC
CASSTLGAHEQYF
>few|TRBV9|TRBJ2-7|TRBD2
TGTGCCAGCACTAGCGGGCCTCTGCCCTACGAGCAGTACTTC
CASTSGPLPYEQYF
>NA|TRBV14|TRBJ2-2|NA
TGTGCCAGCAGTGGGCTAACCGGGGAGCTGTTTTTT
CASSGLTGELFF
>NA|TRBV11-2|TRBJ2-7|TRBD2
TGTGCCAGCAGCTTGGGGGGACTAGCGGGAGTTTACGAGCAGTACTTC
CASSLGGLAGVYEQYF
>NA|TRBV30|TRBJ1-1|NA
TGTGCCTGGAGTGAGGGTGTGGGCGGCGGGACTGAAGCTTTCTTT
CAWSEGVGGGTEAFF
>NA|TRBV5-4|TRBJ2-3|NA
TGTGCCAGCAGCTTGTTTGACAGGACCACAGATACGCAGTATTTT
CASSLFDRTTDTQYF
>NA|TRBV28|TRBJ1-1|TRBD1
TGTGCCAGCAGTCCGGGGGACAGGGTGAGGACTGAAGCTTTCTTT
CASSPGDRVRTEAFF
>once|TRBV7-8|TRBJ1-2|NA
TGTGCCAGCAGCCGGGTCGGGGGGGCGTTTGGCTACACCTTC
CASSRVGGAFGYTF
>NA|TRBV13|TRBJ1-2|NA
TGTGCCAGCAGCTTAGAGGCGGCCTCCGGCTACACCTTC
CASSLEAASGYTF
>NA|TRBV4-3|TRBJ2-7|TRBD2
TGCGCCAGCAGCCCGGGACTAGCGACCTACGAGCAGTACTTC
CASSPGLATYEQYF
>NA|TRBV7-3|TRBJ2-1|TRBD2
TGTGCCAGCAGCTTTCCGACTAGCGGGAGTTCCAATGAGCAGTTCTTC
CASSFPTSGSSNEQFF
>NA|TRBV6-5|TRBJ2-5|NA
TGTGCCAGCAGGGGGGCTGAAGAGACCCAGTACTTC
CASRGAEETQYF
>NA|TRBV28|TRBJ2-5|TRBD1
TGTGCCAGCAGTTCATTCAGGGGGCGAGAGACCCAGTACTTC
CASSSFRGRETQYF
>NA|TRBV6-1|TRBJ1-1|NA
TGTGCCAGCGGAGCCGGGGGACGGGAAGCTTTCTTT
CASGAGGREAFF
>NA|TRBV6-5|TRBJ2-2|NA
TGTGCCAGCAGTTGGCAAGCGGAGAACACCGGGGAGCTGTTTTTT
CASSWQAENTGELFF
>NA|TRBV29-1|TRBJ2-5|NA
TGCAGCGGCGAAGTGATCGAGACCCAGTACTTC
CSGEVIETQYF
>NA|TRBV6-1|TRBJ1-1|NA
TGTGCCAGCAGTCCTGGTTGGGGAGGCGCTGAAGCTTTCTTT
CASSPGWGGAEAFF
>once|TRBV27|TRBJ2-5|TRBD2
TGTGCCAGCAGTTTTCTTGGGACTAGAGGGGAGACCCAGTACTTC
CASSFLGTRGETQYF
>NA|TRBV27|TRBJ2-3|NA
TGTGCCAGCAGTTACTTTGGCACAGATACGCAGTATTTT
CASSYFGTDTQYF
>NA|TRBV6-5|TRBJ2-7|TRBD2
TGTGCCAGCAGTTACTCGACTGGGAGGGTTACCTACGAGCAGTACTTC
CASSYSTGRVTYEQYF
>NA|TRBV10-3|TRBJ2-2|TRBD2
TGTCGGTCCGGGAGGGACCGGGACACCGGGGAGCTGTTTTTT
CRSGRDRDTGELFF
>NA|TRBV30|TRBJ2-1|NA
TGTGCCTTTGAGAGAGGGGGCAATGAGCAGTTCTTC
CAFERGGNEQFF
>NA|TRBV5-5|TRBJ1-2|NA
TGTGCCAGCAGCTTGGCCCACAGGGTGGTAGCTAACTATGGCTACACCTTC
CASSLAHRVVANYGYTF
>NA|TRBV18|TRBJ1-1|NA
TGTGCCAGCTCATCACCAGCGACAGGAGGAATTGAAGCTTTCTTT
CASSSPATGGIEAFF
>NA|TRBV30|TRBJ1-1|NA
TGTGCCTGCCAAGGGAGCAGGGGCACTGAAGCTTTCTTT
CACQGSRGTEAFF
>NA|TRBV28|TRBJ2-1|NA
TGTGCCAGCAGTCCTAACCTGGACTGGGGTGAGCAGTTCTTC
CASSPNLDWGEQFF
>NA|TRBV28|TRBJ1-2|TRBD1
TGTGCCAGCAACCCGGCTACAGGGGCGACTGTCTATGGCTACACCTTC
CASNPATGATVYGYTF
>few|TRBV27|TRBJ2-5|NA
TGTGCCAGCAGTACCCGGGTCCAAGAGACCCAGTACTTC
CASSTRVQETQYF
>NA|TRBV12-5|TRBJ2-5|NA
TGTGCTAGTGGTTTGTTCGTGACCCAGTACTTC
CASGLFVTQYF
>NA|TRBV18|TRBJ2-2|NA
TGTGCCAGCTCACCCCCAGACAGTCCATTCAACACCGGGGAGCTGTTTTTT
CASSPPDSPFNTGELFF
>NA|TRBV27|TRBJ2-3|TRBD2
TGTGCCAGCAGTGTACTAGCGGGAGGGAAAGATACGCAGTATTTT
CASSVLAGGKDTQYF
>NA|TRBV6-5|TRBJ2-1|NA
TGTGCCAGCAGGACGGGAGTTTCCTACAATGAGCAGTTCTTC
CASRTGVSYNEQFF
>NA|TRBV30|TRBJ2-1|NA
TGTGCCTGGAGTGTACAGGGCACAGCCAATGAGCAGTTCTTC
CAWSVQGTANEQFF
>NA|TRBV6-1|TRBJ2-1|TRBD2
TGTGCCAGCAGTGAAGCCGGGACTAGCGGGTCGAGAGAGCAGTTCTTC
CASSEAGTSGSREQFF